These 16 T cell receptor beta chains were all obtained from the same sample, sequenced in a study of T cell repertoires in cytomegalovirus infection. A single record per CDR3 protein comes from TCRdb applying MiXCR to the reads. The profile shows about 920,000 distinct CDR3 sequences, approximately 30% of them singletons. These receptors have no identified antigens. Material: cultured CD8+ T cells from PBMCs, obtained from culture after CMV antigen stimulation. These TCRs come from a human donor in good health (CMV status not recorded). Some clones in this sample may be carry-over from other donors' samples.

V and J are TRBV6-1 and TRBJ2-3, with a possible D match to TRBD2 (6 bases). V was shortened by 2 bases and J by 2 bases, with 11 bases between the two germline ends. The CDR3 has 15 amino acids. Germline CDR1 MNHNS, CDR2 SASEGT. The CDR3 here is CASSERRGATDTQYF. CDR3 nucleotide sequence: TGTGCCAGCAGTGAACGGCGGGGAGCCACAGATACGCAGTATTTT.

The gene calls are TRBV3-1 and TRBJ2-5, with TRBD2 matching 13 bases. V lost 0 bases to trimming and J lost 3 bases; unmatched junction nucleotides: 4. Germline V gene sequence: CDR1 LGHDT, CDR2 YNNKEL (reference sequence). There are 17 residues in the CDR3. The CDR3 spells CASSQDRGLAGEETQYF. The CDR3 region has the DNA TGTGCCAGCAGCCAAGATCGTGGACTAGCGGGGGAAGAGACCCAGTACTTC.

The sample holds a few counts of this clonotype. The V gene is TRBV4-1, the J gene TRBJ1-4, with D possibly TRBD1 on 5 matching bases. V lost 1 base and J 10 bases, leaving 16 bases between the germline ends. CDR3 length: 15 residues. Germline V gene lookup returns CDR1 MGHRA and CDR2 YSYEKL. The CDR3 is CASSQGRGLSGKLFF. The DNA for the CDR3 is TGCGCCAGCAGCCAAGGGAGGGGTCTGAGTGGAAAACTGTTTTTT.

This clonotype was seen many times. V is TRBV7-6 and J is TRBJ2-7; D is unclear. There are 13 residues in the CDR3. The germline V gene has CDR1 SGHVS and CDR2 FNYEAQ. V was trimmed by 0 bases and J by 4 bases, leaving 7 bases between them. The CDR3 DNA is TGTGCCAGCAGCTTAGCGTTGGGTTACGAGCAGTACGTC. Translating it yields CASSLALGYEQYV.

This clonotype was counted ten times or more. The chain employs TRBV7-2 and TRBJ1-3; D gene uncertain. This CDR3 has 17 amino acids. V was pared by 5 bases and J by 4 bases, with 21 bases between. Germline CDR1 reads SGHTA; CDR2 reads FQGNSA. In DNA, the CDR3 is TGTGCCAGCAGCCAACCCCGATCGGTGTCGGGGGGAAACACCATATATTTT. Translated: CASSQPRSVSGGNTIYF.

The sample holds a few counts of this clonotype. The chain has TRBV6-2 or TRBV6-3 and TRBJ2-2, with D perhaps matching TRBD1 (6 bases). There are 17 residues in the CDR3. CDR1 and CDR2 from the germline V gene are MNHEY and SVGEGT. The ends were cut back, 0 bases at V and 3 bases at J, with 14 bases in the middle. The CDR3 region is CASSYSAGQTYTGELFF. Here the CDR3 DNA reads TGTGCCAGCAGTTACTCGGCCGGACAGACTTACACCGGGGAGCTGTTTTTT.

This clonotype was observed a few times. The CDR3 sequence is CASSLVAGVDEQFF. Written as DNA, the CDR3 is TGTGCCAGCAGCTTAGTTGCGGGGGTGGATGAGCAGTTCTTC. The rearrangement uses TRBV7-6 and TRBJ2-1, with 7 bases that match TRBD2. Germline V gene lookup returns CDR1 SGHVS and CDR2 FNYEAQ. The ends lost 1 base at V and 8 bases at J; junction bases unmatched: 5. The CDR3 is 14 residues long.

This clonotype was picked up a small number of times. CDR3 loop: CASGIAENQPQHF. CDR3 in DNA: TGTGCTAGTGGTATCGCAGAAAATCAGCCCCAGCATTTT. V usage is TRBV12-5 and J usage is TRBJ1-5; D is unclear. This CDR3 is 13 amino acids long. V lost 5 bases to trimming and J lost 4 bases, with 9 bases between them. Germline CDR1 LGHNT, CDR2 FRNRAP.

J is TRBJ2-7 and V is TRBV27; D may match TRBD1 or TRBD2 (6 bases each). The CDR3 is 15 amino acids. V lost 7 bases, J lost 1 base, and 17 bases lay in between. The germline CDR1 and CDR2 sequences are MNHEY and SMNVEV (reference sequence). In DNA form, the CDR3 reads TGTGCCAGCAATCCGATAGGGGGGCGGTCCTACGAGCAGTACTTC. Its protein is CASNPIGGRSYEQYF.

The chain is built from TRBV6-2 or TRBV6-3 and TRBJ1-2, with TRBD1 as a possible D gene (6 bases). Trimming took off 8 bases at V and 4 bases at J, with 14 bases between the two ends. From germline, CDR1 is MNHEY and CDR2 SVGEGT. The CDR3 is 13 amino acids. The CDR3 here is CASGPGASYGYTF. CDR3 sequence (DNA): TGTGCCAGCGGTCCGGGGGCCAGCTATGGCTACACCTTC.

This clonotype was seen just once. One end of the junction is discordant with germline, which a read error may explain. The V gene is TRBV7-4, the J gene TRBJ2-5, with 9 bases identical to TRBD1. The CDR3 covers 15 residues. Germline V gene lookup returns CDR1 SGHVT and CDR2 SQSDAQ. CDR3 region: CASSSTDRGQETQCF. For the CDR3, the DNA is TGTGCCAGCAGCTCTACGGACAGGGGACAAGAGACCCAGTGCTTC.

This clonotype was observed a handful of times. This chain uses TRBV28 with TRBJ2-1; D call uncertain. The germline V gene encodes CDR1 MDHEN and CDR2 SYDVKM. V was pared by 1 base and J by 13 bases, with 8 bases between. The length of the CDR3 is 11 residues. Here the CDR3 DNA reads TGTGCCAGCAGTTTATCGACCACACAGTTCTTC. Its protein is CASSLSTTQFF.

V and J are TRBV11-3 and TRBJ2-1; 11 nucleotides agree with TRBD2. This CDR3 has 17 amino acids. Trimming at V came to 5 bases and at J to 6 bases, leaving 12 bases not matched to a gene. Germline-derived CDR1 and CDR2 are SGHNT and YENEEA. The CDR3 spells CASSRGVAGGPGNEQFF. CDR3 bases: TGTGCCAGCAGCCGCGGGGTAGCGGGGGGGCCGGGCAATGAGCAGTTCTTC.

This chain joins TRBV19 and TRBJ2-3, with D hard to call. Germline CDR1 and CDR2: LNHDA and SQIVND (reference sequence). CDR3 length: 15 amino acids. V was cut by 1 base and J by 6 bases, with 14 bases left in between. CDR3 residues: CASSIGATSGDTQYF. CDR3 DNA: TGTGCCAGTAGTATAGGGGCGACCTCCGGGGATACGCAGTATTTT.

This clonotype has only a few counts. The gene calls are TRBV6-5 and TRBJ1-2, with TRBD1 as a possible D gene (5 bases). The V end was cut by 6 bases, the J end by 1 base, with 24 bases between. CDR1 and CDR2 from the germline V gene are MNHEY and SVGAGI. This CDR3 spans 18 amino acids. The CDR3 nucleotides are TGTGCCAGCAGGACACTTTATCCTGGGGCAAGTTTTAACTATGGCTACACCTTC. This sequence encodes CASRTLYPGASFNYGYTF.

The V gene is TRBV7-6, the J gene TRBJ2-5; possible D gene TRBD2, 7 bases. Germline V gene lookup returns CDR1 SGHVS and CDR2 FNYEAQ. The CDR3 has 17 residues. V lost 5 bases and J 3 bases, leaving 22 bases between the germline ends. The CDR3 reads CASSPLGGGLLEETQYF. The CDR3 DNA reads as TGTGCCAGCAGCCCCCTCGGCGGGGGCCTATTAGAAGAGACCCAGTACTTC. Based on the CDR3 plus reference TRBV7-6 and TRBJ2-5, the full variable domain is GAGVSQSPRYKVTKRGQDVALRCDPISGHVSLYWYRQALGQGPEFLTYFNYEAQQDKSGLPNDRFSAERPEGSISTLTIQRTEQRDSAMYRCASSPLGGGLLEETQYFGPGTRLLVL.